This T cell receptor (beta chain) was documented in a study of cytomegalovirus exposure and HLA in healthy donors. Overall study results and limits: A later analysis by the authors found several of the most significant clusters apparently linked to common viral pathogens. Donors belonging to an Asian-associated ancestry cluster reportedly showed fewer N-insertions in productive TCRs than the roughly 680-donor mean, according to what a later analysis found. The authors reported that TCR beta sequences could predict HLA-A and HLA-B alleles. These predictions were accurate for most subjects in the first cohort.

It was with 60 Vbeta and 13 Jbeta primers that the PCR ran. Profiling relied on immunoSEQ multiplex PCR, and the TCRdb table lists in-frame clones only, not all of them. Its table lists about 140,000 clones. Points on this clone: Antigen unknown.

This CDR3 contains 16 residues. CDR1 SEHNR and CDR2 FQNEAQ come from the germline V gene (reference sequence). V lost 5 bases, J lost 0 bases, and 14 bases lay in between. The chain employs TRBV7-9 and TRBJ1-3, with D perhaps TRBD1 (6 bases). The sample consisted of PBMCs. This clonotype was sampled from a male donor in good health and CMV-seronegative. This CDR3 is CASSGGAPISGNTIYF. The DNA for the CDR3 is TGTGCCAGCAGCGGGGGGGCCCCCATCTCTGGAAACACCATATATTTT.